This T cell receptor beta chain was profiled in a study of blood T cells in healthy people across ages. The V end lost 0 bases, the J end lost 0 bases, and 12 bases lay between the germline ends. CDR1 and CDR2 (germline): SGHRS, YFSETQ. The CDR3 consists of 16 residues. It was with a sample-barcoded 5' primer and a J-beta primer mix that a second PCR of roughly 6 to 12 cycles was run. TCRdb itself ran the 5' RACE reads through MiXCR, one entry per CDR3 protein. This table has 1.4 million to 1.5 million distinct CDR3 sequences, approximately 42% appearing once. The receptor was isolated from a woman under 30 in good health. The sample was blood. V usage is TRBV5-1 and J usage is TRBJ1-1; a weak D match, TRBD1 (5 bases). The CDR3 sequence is CASSLARQGVNTEAFF. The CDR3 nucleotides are TGCGCCAGCAGCTTGGCCCGGCAGGGCGTGAACACTGAAGCTTTCTTT.